This is a list of T cell receptor beta chains from one sample in a study of blood T cell repertoires in COVID-19. Using immunoSEQ multiplex PCR, the repertoire was profiled, and TCRdb retains in-frame clones only, with some absent. In the table there are about half a million clones, 80% to 90% of which are singletons. The sequenced sample consisted of peripheral blood. The receptors shown here come from a human donor in a cohort sampled during active COVID-19. The CDR3 runs from the conserved cysteine through the conserved F or W. Each record gives: J gene, D gene, V gene, clone size, CDR3 DNA, CDR3 protein. The D gene is left open where the match is weak. Clone size appears in some rows only: once, few, many, or a class for an expanded clone.

TRBJ2-1 | . | TRBV30 | . | TGTGCCTGGAGACAGGGCAGGGTAAATGAGCAGTTCTTC | CAWRQGRVNEQFF
TRBJ2-1 | . | TRBV6-1 | . | TGTGCCAGCAGTGAAGGGTTACAGCCCTACAATGAGCAGTTCTTC | CASSEGLQPYNEQFF
TRBJ1-4 | TRBD1 | TRBV3-1/TRBV3-2 | . | TGTGCCAGCAGCCAAGACCGACAGGGGGCCGCTAATGAAAAACTGTTTTTT | CASSQDRQGAANEKLFF
TRBJ1-1 | . | TRBV5-1 | . | TGCGCCAGCAGCCGCATGTCACAGGGAGATAGCACTGAAGCTTTCTTT | CASSRMSQGDSTEAFF
TRBJ2-4 | . | TRBV28 | . | TGTGCCAGCAGGAGGCGCGTGAGAAACATTCAGTACTTC | CASRRRVRNIQYF
TRBJ2-7 | TRBD2 | TRBV5-4 | . | TGTGCCAGCAGGTGGGGACTAGCGGGGCTCGAGCAGTACTTC | CASRWGLAGLEQYF
TRBJ1-4 | . | TRBV7-9 | . | TGTGCCAGCAGCTCCACCAGGGGAAACGAAAAACTGTTTTTT | CASSSTRGNEKLFF
TRBJ2-3 | TRBD1 | TRBV29-1 | . | TGCAGCTCTGACAGGGCTCCCAAACTCACAGATACGCAGTATTTT | CSSDRAPKLTDTQYF
TRBJ1-1 | . | TRBV3-1/TRBV3-2 | few | TGTGCCAGCAGCCAAGTGGTAACGGGAGGTGAAGCTTTCTTT | CASSQVVTGGEAFF
TRBJ2-7 | TRBD1 | TRBV27 | . | TGTGCCAGCAGTTTAACCCAGGGGGCGGGCTACGAGCAGTACTTC | CASSLTQGAGYEQYF
TRBJ1-1 | . | TRBV19 | . | TGTGCCAGTAGTATTCCCAGGGCTCGGGACACTGAAGCTTTCTTT | CASSIPRARDTEAFF
TRBJ1-2 | . | TRBV5-1 | . | TGCGCCAGCAGCTCCCGAACAGGTCCAACTTATGGCTACACCTTC | CASSSRTGPTYGYTF
TRBJ1-4 | TRBD1 | TRBV7-9 | once | TGTGCCAGCAGCTTAACAACAGGGGGCCTTGAAAAACTGTTTTTT | CASSLTTGGLEKLFF
TRBJ2-1 | TRBD2 | TRBV30 | . | TGTGCCTGGAGTGTGGGGACTAGCGGATACAATGAGCAGTTCTTC | CAWSVGTSGYNEQFF
TRBJ2-7 | . | TRBV19 | . | TGTGCCAGTAGTATAGTCGTCAGGGCGAAGGAGCAGTACTTC | CASSIVVRAKEQYF
TRBJ2-3 | TRBD2 | TRBV19 | . | TGTGCCAGTAGTTTGGGACTAGCGGGGCAGGGAGATACGCAGTATTTT | CASSLGLAGQGDTQYF
TRBJ2-3 | . | TRBV19 | . | TGTGCCAGTAGAGGGAGGAGCACAGATACGCAGTATTTT | CASRGRSTDTQYF
TRBJ2-3 | TRBD2 | TRBV10-1 | few | TGCGCCAGCAGTGAGTCGACTAGCGGGTTCGAAGATACGCAGTATTTT | CASSESTSGFEDTQYF
TRBJ1-2 | . | TRBV12-3/TRBV12-4 | . | TGTGCCAGCAGTTTGTCGGGGAGGGGCTACACCTTC | CASSLSGRGYTF
TRBJ1-3 | . | TRBV27 | . | TGTGCCAGCAGTTTCTCCCCTGGCCCGGGAGGTGGAAACACCATATATTTT | CASSFSPGPGGGNTIYF
TRBJ1-1 | . | TRBV5-1 | . | TGCGCCAGCAGCTTGGACCCCACAGGGAAAGCTTTCTTT | CASSLDPTGKAFF
TRBJ2-5 | TRBD2 | TRBV2 | . | TGTGCCAGCAGTGAACACAGCGGGGGGGGGACCCAGTACTTC | CASSEHSGGGTQYF
TRBJ2-1 | TRBD1 | TRBV6-6 | . | TGTGCCAGCAGTTTTGACAGGGAGATCTCCTACAATGAGCAGTTCTTC | CASSFDREISYNEQFF
TRBJ1-5 | . | TRBV5-6 | . | TGTGCCAGCAGCTTGTTCGACTCCGCACACCTACAGCCCCAGCATTTT | CASSLFDSAHLQPQHF
TRBJ1-5 | . | TRBV6-1 | . | TGTGCCAGCAGTGAATTTATGGGCGGGGTGGGGCAGCCCCAGCATTTT | CASSEFMGGVGQPQHF
TRBJ2-1 | . | TRBV27 | . | TGTGCCAGCAGTTTATCCCTCTCTAATGAGCAGTTCTTC | CASSLSLSNEQFF
TRBJ2-1 | TRBD1 | TRBV10-3 | . | TGTGCCATCAGCCCCCGGACAGGGGACCACAATGAGCAGTTCTTC | CAISPRTGDHNEQFF
TRBJ1-3 | . | TRBV19 | few | TGTGCCAGTAGTATTTCCGGAGTCTCTGGAAACACCATATATTTT | CASSISGVSGNTIYF
TRBJ1-1 | . | TRBV5-1 | . | TGCGCCAGCAGCTTGGCGGGGGGATCGATGAACACTGAAGCTTTCTTT | CASSLAGGSMNTEAFF
TRBJ2-7 | . | TRBV2 | few | TGTGCCAGCAGTGGGACACTCACCTACGAGCAGTACTTC | CASSGTLTYEQYF
TRBJ2-1 | . | TRBV4-1 | . | TGCGCCAGCAGCCCCTCCACGGGGAATGAGCAGTTCTTC | CASSPSTGNEQFF
TRBJ2-1 | TRBD2 | TRBV4-3 | . | TGCGCCAGCAGCCAAGATGACCCTCGACTAGCGGCGTATGAGCAGTTCTTC | CASSQDDPRLAAYEQFF
TRBJ2-2 | TRBD2 | TRBV5-1 | . | TGCGCCAGCAACCGACTAGCGGGAGGCATCACCGGGGAGCTGTTTTTT | CASNRLAGGITGELFF
TRBJ1-3 | . | TRBV5-6 | . | TGTGCCAGCAGCTTGGCCCAGTTCTCTGGAAACACCATATATTTT | CASSLAQFSGNTIYF
TRBJ2-3 | . | TRBV4-3 | . | TGCGCCAGCAGCCAAGAACTTCGGGAGCAAAATACGCAGTATTTT | CASSQELREQNTQYF
TRBJ2-1 | . | TRBV19 | . | TGTGCCAGTAGTATAGATCAGGGTAAGCAGTTCTTC | CASSIDQGKQFF
TRBJ2-7 | TRBD2 | TRBV6-2/TRBV6-3 | . | TGTGCCAGCAGTTACTCTACGGGCGGGAGAGATTACGAGCAGTACTTC | CASSYSTGGRDYEQYF
TRBJ2-7 | TRBD1 | TRBV25-1 | . | TGTGCCAGCAGTTCACAGGGGTCAAACTCCTACGAGCAGTACTTC | CASSSQGSNSYEQYF
TRBJ1-1 | TRBD1 | TRBV6-5 | . | TGTGCCAGCTCGAGGGACAGGGAGGAGGAAGCTTTCTTT | CASSRDREEEAFF
TRBJ1-1 | . | TRBV11-2 | . | TGTGCCAGCAGCTTAGACGTGAACACTGAAGCTTTCTTT | CASSLDVNTEAFF
TRBJ2-2 | TRBD2 | TRBV5-1 | . | TGCGCCAGCAGCTTCGTAGCGGGAGCAAACACCGGGGAGCTGTTTTTT | CASSFVAGANTGELFF
TRBJ2-3 | TRBD2 | TRBV19 | . | TGTGCCAGTAGTACGACTAGCGGGATGATGTGGGATACGCAGTATTTT | CASSTTSGMMWDTQYF
TRBJ2-1 | . | TRBV27 | . | TGTGCCAGCAGTTATAGAACAGGAGAATACAATGAGCAGTTCTTC | CASSYRTGEYNEQFF
TRBJ2-1 | TRBD2 | TRBV7-2 | . | TGTGCCAGCAGCTTAACTAGCGGGAGTTTAAATGAGCAGTTCTTC | CASSLTSGSLNEQFF
TRBJ2-2 | TRBD2 | TRBV6-2/TRBV6-3 | . | TGTGCCAGCAGTTCTAGCGGGAGAGACACCGGGGAGCTGTTTTTT | CASSSSGRDTGELFF
TRBJ1-4 | . | TRBV7-6 | . | TGTGCCAGCAGCCGCCACATGGGGCAGGGTGAAAAACTGTTTTTT | CASSRHMGQGEKLFF
TRBJ1-2 | . | TRBV9 | . | TGTGCCAGCAGCTCAGACAATTACCTATATGGCTACACCTTC | CASSSDNYLYGYTF